This T cell receptor beta chain came from a study of blood T cell repertoires in COVID-19. Study information: COVID-19 samples from acute and convalescent phases originated in the United States, Italy and Spain. T cells, B-cell-depleted T cells, or PBMCs supplied cDNA or gDNA.

The germline CDR1 and CDR2 sequences are MGHRA and YSYEKL. The CDR3 extends over 16 amino acids. V was pared by 4 bases and J by 9 bases, with 10 bases of the junction left unmatched. Study processing details: Amplification with reference gene primers provided the estimates of nucleated cell counts. Here immunoSEQ multiplex PCR was the method, and the copy in TCRdb shows in-frame clones only, minus some. V and J calls and clone size are given by that table; D and trimming were obtained from the DNA. The profile covers 400,000 to 500,000 clones, with about nine tenths appearing a single time and roughly 1.4% taken by the ten largest. This clone was detected a few times.

Specimen: peripheral blood. The receptor was derived from a woman in her twenties or thirties with active or convalescent COVID-19. The J gene is TRBJ1-6, the V gene TRBV4-1, with 9 nucleotides matching TRBD1. CDR3 sequence (DNA): TGCGCCAGCAGCCCGATGAGTGGGACAGGGAGTTCACCCCTCCACTTT. Its protein product is CASSPMSGTGSSPLHF.